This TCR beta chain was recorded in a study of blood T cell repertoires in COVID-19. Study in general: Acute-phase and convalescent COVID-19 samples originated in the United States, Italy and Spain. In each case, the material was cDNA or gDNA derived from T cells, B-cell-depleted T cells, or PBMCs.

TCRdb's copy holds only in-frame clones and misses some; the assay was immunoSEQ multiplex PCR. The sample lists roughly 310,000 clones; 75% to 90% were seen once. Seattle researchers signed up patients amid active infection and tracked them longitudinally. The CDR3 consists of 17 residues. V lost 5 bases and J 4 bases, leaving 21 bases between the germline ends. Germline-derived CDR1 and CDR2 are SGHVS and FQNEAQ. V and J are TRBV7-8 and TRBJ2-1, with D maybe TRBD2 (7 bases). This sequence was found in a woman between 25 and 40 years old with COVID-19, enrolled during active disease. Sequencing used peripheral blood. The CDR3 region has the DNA TGTGCCAGCAGCCGCACCCTGGGGGGGGCGCCGTACAATGAGCAGTTCTTC. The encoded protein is CASSRTLGGAPYNEQFF.